The rows below give T cell receptor beta chains drawn from one sample of a study of post-analysis software for immune sequencing data. TCRdb re-called the PCR reads with MiXCR, one entry per CDR3 protein. The profile shows around 160,000 distinct CDR3 sequences, under 40% of them singletons. The input for sequencing was blood, taken after autologous hematopoietic stem cell transplantation. These receptors came from a girl aged 10 to 17 with multiple sclerosis. CDR3s include the opening cysteine and the closing phenylalanine or tryptophan. The order of the fields is V gene, J gene, D gene, clone size, CDR3 protein, CDR3 DNA. D genes are given only for firm matches. Size values are once, few and many counts, or a class for expanded clones, and some rows have none.

V gene: TRBV5-6; J gene: TRBJ2-7; D gene: -; clone size: -; CDR3 protein: CASSLDEGASSYEQYF; CDR3 DNA: TGTGCCAGCAGCTTGGATGAGGGCGCTAGCTCCTACGAGCAGTACTTC
V gene: TRBV10-3; J gene: TRBJ2-3; D gene: TRBD1; clone size: many; CDR3 protein: CAISEGQDTDTQYF; CDR3 DNA: TGTGCCATCAGTGAGGGACAGGACACAGATACGCAGTATTTT
V gene: TRBV5-1; J gene: TRBJ2-1; D gene: TRBD1; clone size: -; CDR3 protein: CASSRGQGSLGIYNEQFF; CDR3 DNA: TGCGCCAGCAGCCGGGGACAGGGATCCCTCGGGATCTACAATGAGCAGTTCTTC
V gene: TRBV2; J gene: TRBJ2-1; D gene: -; clone size: -; CDR3 protein: CASRYLSSYNEQFF; CDR3 DNA: TGTGCCAGCAGATATCTGAGCTCCTACAATGAGCAGTTCTTC
V gene: TRBV4-1; J gene: TRBJ2-7; D gene: TRBD2; clone size: -; CDR3 protein: CASSQGGRSSYEQYF; CDR3 DNA: TGCGCCAGCAGCCAAGGCGGGAGAAGCTCCTACGAGCAGTACTTC
V gene: TRBV6-4; J gene: TRBJ2-1; D gene: TRBD2; clone size: -; CDR3 protein: CASSDSSGGANEQFF; CDR3 DNA: TGTGCCAGCAGTGACTCTAGCGGGGGGGCCAATGAGCAGTTCTTC
V gene: TRBV20-1; J gene: TRBJ1-5; D gene: TRBD1; clone size: -; CDR3 protein: CSARYRDRGGQPQHF; CDR3 DNA: TGCAGTGCTAGATACCGGGACAGGGGGGGTCAGCCCCAGCATTTT
V gene: TRBV7-9; J gene: TRBJ1-6; D gene: TRBD1; clone size: once; CDR3 protein: CASSSLGTGHSPLHF; CDR3 DNA: TGTGCCAGCAGCTCCCTCGGGACAGGGCATTCACCCCTCCACTTT
V gene: TRBV4-2; J gene: TRBJ2-5; D gene: TRBD2; clone size: many; CDR3 protein: CASSLSGRGETQYF; CDR3 DNA: TGTGCCAGCAGCCTTAGCGGGAGAGGCGAGACCCAGTACTTC
V gene: TRBV9; J gene: TRBJ2-1; D gene: -; clone size: -; CDR3 protein: CASSVEGYSYNEQFF; CDR3 DNA: TGTGCCAGCAGCGTGGAGGGGTACTCCTACAATGAGCAGTTCTTC
V gene: TRBV28; J gene: TRBJ2-4; D gene: -; clone size: few; CDR3 protein: CASSLGQRENIQYF; CDR3 DNA: TGTGCCAGCAGTTTGGGACAACGGGAGAACATTCAGTACTTC
V gene: TRBV7-9; J gene: TRBJ2-3; D gene: -; clone size: -; CDR3 protein: CASSFRQILTDTQYF; CDR3 DNA: TGTGCCAGCAGCTTTCGCCAGATCCTTACAGATACGCAGTATTTT
V gene: TRBV5-1; J gene: TRBJ2-7; D gene: TRBD1; clone size: -; CDR3 protein: CASSLIGPGDRDSYEQYF; CDR3 DNA: TGCGCCAGCAGCCTTATAGGACCGGGGGACAGGGACTCCTACGAGCAGTACTTC
V gene: TRBV7-3; J gene: TRBJ2-7; D gene: TRBD2; clone size: -; CDR3 protein: CASSLGTSGRHHYNEQYF; CDR3 DNA: TGTGCCAGCAGCCTAGGGACTAGCGGGAGGCACCACTACAATGAGCAGTACTTC
V gene: TRBV21-1; J gene: TRBJ1-5; D gene: -; clone size: -; CDR3 protein: CASRSVAVPLSAQHF; CDR3 DNA: TGTGCCAGCAGATCGGTGGCAGTCCCTCTTTCGGCCCAGCATTTT
V gene: TRBV12-3/TRBV12-4; J gene: TRBJ1-1; D gene: -; clone size: -; CDR3 protein: CASSLSGADRGREAFF; CDR3 DNA: TGTGCCAGCAGTCTGTCAGGGGCGGATCGGGGCCGGGAGGCTTTCTTT
V gene: TRBV3-1; J gene: TRBJ1-5; D gene: -; clone size: -; CDR3 protein: CASSRDGPSNQPQHF; CDR3 DNA: TGTGCCAGCAGCCGAGACGGGCCTAGCAATCAGCCCCAGCATTTT
V gene: TRBV4-1; J gene: TRBJ2-7; D gene: TRBD2; clone size: -; CDR3 protein: CASSQDEPGLALSYEQYF; CDR3 DNA: TGCGCCAGCAGCCAAGACGAGCCGGGACTAGCGCTTTCCTACGAGCAGTACTTC
V gene: TRBV5-1; J gene: TRBJ2-7; D gene: -; clone size: -; CDR3 protein: CASSLSGGKLGEQYF; CDR3 DNA: TGCGCCAGCAGCTTGAGTGGAGGGAAGTTGGGGGAGCAGTACTTC
V gene: TRBV24-1; J gene: TRBJ2-3; D gene: TRBD2; clone size: -; CDR3 protein: CATSDLSSSGADTQYF; CDR3 DNA: TGTGCCACCAGTGATTTGTCGTCTAGCGGGGCGGATACGCAGTATTTT
V gene: TRBV6-2/TRBV6-3; J gene: TRBJ1-5; D gene: -; clone size: few; CDR3 protein: CASSYRGYSNQPQHF; CDR3 DNA: TGTGCCAGCAGTTACAGGGGATATAGCAATCAGCCCCAGCATTTT
V gene: TRBV6-1; J gene: TRBJ1-5; D gene: TRBD1; clone size: -; CDR3 protein: CASSERDRGWGDQPQHF; CDR3 DNA: TGTGCCAGCAGTGAACGGGACAGGGGCTGGGGGGATCAGCCCCAGCATTTT
V gene: TRBV9; J gene: TRBJ1-1; D gene: TRBD1; clone size: -; CDR3 protein: CASSVGTGWTEAFF; CDR3 DNA: TGTGCCAGCAGCGTCGGGACAGGGTGGACTGAAGCTTTCTTT
V gene: TRBV4-3; J gene: TRBJ2-7; D gene: TRBD2; clone size: medium-sized; CDR3 protein: CASSQLTGTSHSEQYF; CDR3 DNA: TGCGCCAGCAGCCAACTCACCGGGACTAGTCACTCCGAGCAGTACTTC